The rows below give T cell receptor beta chains drawn from one sample of a study of T cells after yellow fever vaccination. TCRdb independently ran MiXCR on the 5' RACE reads; one entry per CDR3 protein. The sample shows just over 300,000 distinct CDR3 sequences, around 3.6% of them seen only once. Sequences were derived from PBMCs, sampled on the day of the yellow fever booster vaccination. The receptors come from a man aged 18 to 35 who received the YFV17D yellow fever vaccine. Both conserved end residues are trimmed from each CDR3. D genes are given only for firm matches. Expanded clones get a size class; other rows say once, few or many, or leave the size out.

TRBJ2-7 TRBV6-2/TRBV6-3 few - ASSYPFGLRSTYEQY
TRBJ1-2 TRBV4-3 few - ASTTEAGGANYGYT
TRBJ2-1 TRBV12-3/TRBV12-4 many - ASSSLLGPLSSYNEQF
TRBJ1-5 TRBV5-6 many TRBD1 ASSLRGEMTGRNQPQH
TRBJ2-5 TRBV12-3/TRBV12-4 many - ASSFARLATQY
TRBJ1-6 TRBV28 many TRBD1 ASSTTGGYSPLH
TRBJ1-1 TRBV14 - TRBD1 ASSRPGQSGRKEAF
TRBJ1-1 TRBV5-1 many TRBD1 ASSGTANTEAF
TRBJ2-5 TRBV12-3/TRBV12-4 many TRBD2 ASSLAGTSGAFWETQY
TRBJ2-7 TRBV20-1 few TRBD1 SARGLGTGVFEQY
TRBJ2-1 TRBV4-1 few TRBD2 ASSHLAALYNEQF
TRBJ1-1 TRBV7-9 many - ASSLNPRLRAF
TRBJ1-1 TRBV5-1 many TRBD1 ASSFGTGDTEAF
TRBJ2-5 TRBV18 few - ASSVENQETQY
TRBJ1-2 TRBV20-1 few - SAVPGQNYGYT
TRBJ1-3 TRBV11-2 few - ASSFDSERSGNTIY
TRBJ1-5 TRBV7-8 few - ASSLGSRGGLRNQPQH
TRBJ1-2 TRBV10-3 - TRBD1 AIGTAYGYT
TRBJ2-7 TRBV29-1 few TRBD1 SVEDRKTGLAEQY
TRBJ2-3 TRBV20-1 many TRBD2 SAKLAGHTDTQY
TRBJ1-2 TRBV20-1 few - SARDTNYGYT
TRBJ2-4 TRBV7-8 many - ASKSRGAKNIQY
TRBJ2-2 TRBV2 many - ASSEDGAAGELF
TRBJ2-3 TRBV10-3 many - AIRGTPDTQY
TRBJ1-2 TRBV5-1 few TRBD1 ASTIGQGRYGYT
TRBJ1-1 TRBV12-3/TRBV12-4 few - ASSLAARTTEAF
TRBJ2-1 TRBV5-1 - - ASSFRRSGAKPLNEQF
TRBJ2-7 TRBV9 many - ASSVVGLRGPTYEQY
TRBJ1-1 TRBV6-6 few - ASSYSRGLVAF
TRBJ2-6 TRBV11-2 - - ASSAYGGSGANVLT
TRBJ1-5 TRBV12-3/TRBV12-4 few TRBD1 ASSWGQAYQPQH
TRBJ1-1 TRBV20-1 many - SARRDSTEAF
TRBJ2-3 TRBV19 few - ASRQRVSDTQY
TRBJ2-1 TRBV29-1 many TRBD1 SVEGAGTGRDEQF
TRBJ1-3 TRBV14 - - ASRPRGLGNTIY
TRBJ2-2 TRBV4-1 many - ASSQLRQDRTGELF
TRBJ2-7 TRBV24-1 many - ATSDSGTPGEQY
TRBJ1-2 TRBV11-2 few TRBD1 ASSSTRGRGGGYT
TRBJ2-3 TRBV7-2 many - AIPTRGRTDTQY
TRBJ1-5 TRBV12-3/TRBV12-4 - - ASSLVSGQTYSNQPQH
TRBJ2-7 TRBV7-2 many - ASSLVEGSEQY
TRBJ2-2 TRBV4-2 - TRBD2 ASSPRGGGAVSGELF
TRBJ2-1 TRBV25-1 many TRBD1 ASTRRSDRSSYNEQF
TRBJ1-4 TRBV7-9 many - ASSPQGSGEKLF